The 15 T cell receptor beta chains given below trace back to one sample, sequenced in a study of beta chain features in type 1 diabetes. Sequencing targeted expressed TCRB transcripts, as all isolated RNA had been reverse transcribed. Some clones are missing from TCRdb's copy, which holds only in-frame ones; the method was immunoSEQ multiplex PCR. The data hold 680,000 or so clones, with 15% observed a single time. The sequencing sample was made of naive CD4+ T cells from blood. The receptor source for this set is a man between 18 and 35 years old in good health.

The sample holds a few counts of this clone. V gene TRBV4-3 combines with J gene TRBJ1-1; D ambiguous. V lost 0 bases and J 5 bases, leaving 7 bases between the germline ends. Germline CDR1 and CDR2: LGHNA and YSLEER. There are 13 residues in the CDR3. The CDR3 sequence: CASSQDRTTEAFF. The DNA for the CDR3 is TGCGCCAGCAGCCAAGATCGGACGACTGAAGCTTTCTTT.

The CDR3 sequence: CASSLRGSQPQHF. The DNA for the CDR3 is TGTGCCAGCAGTTTAAGGGGATCTCAGCCCCAGCATTTT. The V gene is TRBV28, the J gene TRBJ1-5; D might be TRBD1 (5 bases). CDR1 and CDR2 (germline): MDHEN, SYDVKM. CDR3 length: 13 residues. Deletions cut 2 bases from V and 6 bases from J, with 8 bases between. Complete variable domain (other parts from reference TRBV28 and TRBJ1-5): DVKVTQSSRYLVKRTGEKVFLECVQDMDHENMFWYRQDPGLGLRLIYFSYDVKMKEKGDIPEGYSVSREKKERFSLILESASTNQTSMYLCASSLRGSQPQHFGDGTRLSIL.

The chain carries TRBV30 and TRBJ1-6; 9 nucleotides agree with TRBD1. The CDR3 covers 18 residues. CDR1 and CDR2 from the germline V gene are GTSNPN and SVGIG (reference sequence). Trimming took 0 bases from V and 1 from J; bases not matched to a gene: 7. This CDR3 is CAWSVDRGSGSYNSPLHF. As DNA, the CDR3 is TGTGCCTGGAGTGTGGACAGGGGAAGCGGGTCCTATAATTCACCCCTCCACTTT. The variable domain in full, completed from reference TRBV30 and TRBJ1-6, reads SQTIHQWPATLVQPVGSPLSLECTVEGTSNPNLYWYRQAAGRGLQLLFYSVGIGQISSEVPQNLSASRPQDRQFILSSKKLLLSDSGFYLCAWSVDRGSGSYNSPLHFGNGTRLTVT.

This clone was picked up one time. J is TRBJ2-5 and V is TRBV5-1; D might be TRBD1 (6 bases). The CDR3 has 14 amino acids. CDR1 and CDR2 from the germline V gene are SGHRS and YFSETQ. V was trimmed by 0 bases and J by 5 bases, leaving 11 bases between them. The CDR3 loop reads CASSLGLRGETQYF. CDR3 nucleotide sequence: TGCGCCAGCAGCTTGGGACTAAGGGGGGAGACCCAGTACTTC. The entire variable domain, with the rest obtained from reference TRBV5-1 and TRBJ2-5, is as follows: KAGVTQTPRYLIKTRGQQVTLSCSPISGHRSVSWYQQTPGQGLQFLFEYFSETQRNKGNFPGRFSGRQFSNSRSEMNVSTLELGDSALYLCASSLGLRGETQYFGPGTRLLVL.

CDR3 sequence (DNA): TGTGCCAGCTCACCAAGGGACTACTATGGCTACACCTTC. This gives the protein CASSPRDYYGYTF. The chain uses TRBV18 and TRBJ1-2, with a tentative D call TRBD1 (5 bases). The germline V and J ends were trimmed by 2 bases and 3 bases, with 7 bases remaining between them. The germline CDR1 and CDR2 sequences are KGHSH and LQKENI. The CDR3 totals 13 residues.

This chain joins TRBV30 and TRBJ1-4, with D hard to call. Trimming took 2 bases from V and 0 from J, leaving 19 bases between them. Germline V lookup: CDR1 GTSNPN, CDR2 SVGIG (reference sequence). This CDR3 has 18 residues. CDR3 bases: TGTGCCTGGAGTCACGGGCGGACTCAGCCGACAACTAATGAAAAACTGTTTTTT. It yields the protein CAWSHGRTQPTTNEKLFF.

This clone turned up a few times. The rearrangement uses TRBV23-1 and TRBJ1-3; D possibly corresponds to TRBD1 (5 bases). TRBV23-1 is designated an ORF whose function remains uncertain. With 6 bases removed from V and 0 bases from J, the gap between germline ends came to 18 bases. The CDR3 consists of 17 residues. CDR3 protein: CASSRMGGLSSGNTIYF. In nucleotides, the CDR3 is TGCGCCAGCAGCCGCATGGGGGGGTTGAGCTCTGGAAACACCATATATTTT.

V usage is TRBV27 and J usage is TRBJ2-3; D is unresolved. CDR1 and CDR2 (germline): MNHEY, SMNVEV (reference sequence). This CDR3 is 15 amino acids long. V dropped 0 bases and J dropped 5 bases, with 12 bases sitting between them. The CDR3 loop is CASSLSSAPRDTQYF. CDR3 DNA: TGTGCCAGCAGTTTATCGAGTGCTCCTCGAGATACGCAGTATTTT.

This chain links TRBV20-1 with TRBJ1-1, with D perhaps TRBD1 (5 bases). The CDR3 length is 11 residues. Germline V gene lookup returns CDR1 DFQATT and CDR2 SNEGSKA (reference sequence). Trimming stripped 5 bases from V and 3 bases from J, with 7 bases between. CDR3 sequence reads: CSAEGDTEAFF. CDR3 nucleotide sequence: TGCAGTGCTGAAGGGGACACTGAAGCTTTCTTT.

The rearrangement links TRBV7-3 to TRBJ2-7, with D possibly TRBD1 on 6 matching bases. The CDR3 totals 14 residues. Trimming removed 0 bases at V and 6 bases at J, with 12 bases between. Germline V CDR1 and CDR2: SGHTA, FQGTGA. The CDR3 DNA sequence: TGTGCCAGCAGCTTAACGTCAGGGGTCGGCGAGCAGTACTTC. It specifies CASSLTSGVGEQYF.

The CDR3 DNA follows: TGTGCCTGTCCGGACAGGGGGCAGGTGAAACTGTTTTTT. Translating gives CACPDRGQVKLFF. The chain links TRBV30 to TRBJ1-4; 11 positions match TRBD1. Germline trimming cut 6 bases from V and 11 bases from J; bases unmatched to any gene: 8. CDR3 length: 13 amino acids. Germline V gene sequence: CDR1 GTSNPN, CDR2 SVGIG (reference sequence).

This clone was seen a handful of times. The rearrangement uses TRBV7-2 and TRBJ2-4; tentative D call: TRBD1 (6 bases). The ends were cut back, 8 bases at V and 0 bases at J, with 17 bases in the middle. The CDR3 contains 16 residues. Germline CDR1 reads SGHTA; CDR2 reads FQGNSA. Written as DNA, the CDR3 is TGTGCCAGCGGACACAGGGAGATAGTAGCCAAAAACATTCAGTACTTC. It encodes CASGHREIVAKNIQYF.

The V gene is TRBV19, the J gene TRBJ2-5, with a possible D match to TRBD2 (6 bases). The germline V gene has CDR1 LNHDA and CDR2 SQIVND (reference sequence). Trimming removed 7 bases from V and 5 bases from J, with 17 bases in between. The CDR3 length is 14 residues. In nucleotides, the CDR3 is TGTGCCAGTACCCCGTCGGGGGTCGTTGAGACCCAGTACTTC. Amino acid sequence: CASTPSGVVETQYF.

This sequence joins TRBV15 and TRBJ2-6; D is perhaps TRBD1 or TRBD2 (5 bases each). Trimming cost V 2 bases and J 2 bases, with 13 bases left between them. The CDR3 extends over 17 amino acids. Germline V gives CDR1 LNHNV, CDR2 YYDKDF (reference sequence). CDR3 bases: TGTGCCACCAGCAGATTCCGGGTGGGGGCTGGGGCCAACGTCCTGACTTTC. This gives the protein CATSRFRVGAGANVLTF.

Details on this clone: The sample carries other DNA sequences with the same CDR3. The chain is built from TRBV7-2 and TRBJ2-7; D assignment may be TRBD1 or TRBD2 (6 bases each). The CDR3 is 11 amino acids. From germline, CDR1 is SGHTA and CDR2 FQGNSA. The V end was cut by 5 bases, the J end by 7 bases, with 9 bases between. CDR3 sequence: CASSRGREQYF. CDR3 nucleotide sequence: TGTGCCAGCAGCCGGGGGCGGGAGCAGTACTTC.